Listed below are T cell receptor beta chains from one sample, sequenced in a study of blood T cell repertoires in COVID-19. Here immunoSEQ multiplex PCR was the method, and the copy in TCRdb shows in-frame clones only, minus some. The table includes 380,000 or so clones, 86% detected once. Specimen: peripheral blood. These receptor sequences come from a woman in her sixties with COVID-19, enrolled during active disease. CDR3s leave out the opening cysteine and the closing phenylalanine or tryptophan. Expanded clones are given a class, and other clones once, few, many or no size at all.

V: TRBV10-3
size: NA
J: TRBJ1-6
CDR3: AISENKDRNSPLH

V: TRBV6-5
size: NA
J: TRBJ2-3
CDR3: ASMRGGRTDTQY

V: TRBV6-2/TRBV6-3
size: few
J: TRBJ1-2
CDR3: ASSRMAEGRADTGYT

V: TRBV5-1
size: NA
J: TRBJ2-3
CDR3: ASSRDRAADTQY

V: TRBV9
size: NA
J: TRBJ2-3
CDR3: ASRAGDFTDTQY

V: TRBV2
size: NA
J: TRBJ2-7
CDR3: AAQPGTGVSYEQY

V: TRBV12-3/TRBV12-4
size: NA
J: TRBJ2-3
CDR3: ASSFVGGTQY

V: TRBV7-2
size: NA
J: TRBJ1-5
CDR3: ASSVYRTGVEPQH

V: TRBV5-5
size: NA
J: TRBJ2-2
CDR3: ASTSTGQMNTGELF

V: TRBV5-1
size: NA
J: TRBJ1-1
CDR3: ASSLDVAGITEAF

V: TRBV4-1
size: NA
J: TRBJ2-2
CDR3: ASSRRERLAGSGELF

V: TRBV3-1/TRBV3-2
size: NA
J: TRBJ1-6
CDR3: ASSQYPSGGGSAPLH

V: TRBV11-2
size: few
J: TRBJ1-3
CDR3: ASSFGGGGNTIY

V: TRBV12-5
size: NA
J: TRBJ2-7
CDR3: ASGFSGSSTGQY

V: TRBV6-1
size: once
J: TRBJ2-1
CDR3: ASSEGLALNEQF

V: TRBV6-5
size: once
J: TRBJ2-7
CDR3: ASSYQTGVAYEQY

V: TRBV5-5
size: NA
J: TRBJ1-1
CDR3: ASSFGGNTEAF

V: TRBV7-6
size: NA
J: TRBJ1-1
CDR3: ASSGRDRADTEAF

V: TRBV2
size: NA
J: TRBJ1-2
CDR3: ASSAQDGDGYT

V: TRBV9
size: NA
J: TRBJ2-5
CDR3: ASSGRAGGQTQY

V: TRBV7-7
size: NA
J: TRBJ1-2
CDR3: AVGGASSYGYT

V: TRBV5-1
size: NA
J: TRBJ1-4
CDR3: ASSLAPYATNEKLF

V: TRBV5-5
size: once
J: TRBJ1-2
CDR3: ASRLTGNYGYT

V: TRBV6-1
size: NA
J: TRBJ1-5
CDR3: ASSERDYDQPQH

V: TRBV4-1
size: once
J: TRBJ2-7
CDR3: ASSFNSGGAYEQY

V: TRBV19
size: few
J: TRBJ1-2
CDR3: ASYSSPNYGYT

V: TRBV6-1
size: NA
J: TRBJ1-1
CDR3: ASSDLIRDFNTEAF

V: TRBV4-2
size: NA
J: TRBJ2-5
CDR3: ASSPSPGRGETQY

V: TRBV6-5
size: NA
J: TRBJ1-5
CDR3: ASIFQGASNQPQH

V: TRBV2
size: NA
J: TRBJ1-4
CDR3: ASIRTGGEKLF

V: TRBV7-6
size: NA
J: TRBJ1-3
CDR3: ASSFAGGSNTIY

V: TRBV10-2
size: NA
J: TRBJ2-7
CDR3: ASSENSPRDEQY

V: TRBV9
size: NA
J: TRBJ2-1
CDR3: ASSVVGRGYNEQF

V: TRBV4-3
size: NA
J: TRBJ1-1
CDR3: ASSQEGGKWNTEAF

V: TRBV12-3/TRBV12-4
size: NA
J: TRBJ2-7
CDR3: ASTRQGYEQY

V: TRBV9
size: NA
J: TRBJ2-7
CDR3: ASSLGTVKT

V: TRBV4-2
size: NA
J: TRBJ2-7
CDR3: ASSQGGAGQGFNEQY

V: TRBV11-3
size: NA
J: TRBJ1-1
CDR3: ASGGQGEGYNTEAF

V: TRBV18
size: NA
J: TRBJ2-4
CDR3: ASSPEDTGWGNIQY

V: TRBV6-5
size: NA
J: TRBJ2-3
CDR3: ASTGTGTDTQY

V: TRBV11-2
size: NA
J: TRBJ1-2
CDR3: ASSSGAVYGYT

V: TRBV19
size: NA
J: TRBJ1-2
CDR3: ASSIDRYGYGYT